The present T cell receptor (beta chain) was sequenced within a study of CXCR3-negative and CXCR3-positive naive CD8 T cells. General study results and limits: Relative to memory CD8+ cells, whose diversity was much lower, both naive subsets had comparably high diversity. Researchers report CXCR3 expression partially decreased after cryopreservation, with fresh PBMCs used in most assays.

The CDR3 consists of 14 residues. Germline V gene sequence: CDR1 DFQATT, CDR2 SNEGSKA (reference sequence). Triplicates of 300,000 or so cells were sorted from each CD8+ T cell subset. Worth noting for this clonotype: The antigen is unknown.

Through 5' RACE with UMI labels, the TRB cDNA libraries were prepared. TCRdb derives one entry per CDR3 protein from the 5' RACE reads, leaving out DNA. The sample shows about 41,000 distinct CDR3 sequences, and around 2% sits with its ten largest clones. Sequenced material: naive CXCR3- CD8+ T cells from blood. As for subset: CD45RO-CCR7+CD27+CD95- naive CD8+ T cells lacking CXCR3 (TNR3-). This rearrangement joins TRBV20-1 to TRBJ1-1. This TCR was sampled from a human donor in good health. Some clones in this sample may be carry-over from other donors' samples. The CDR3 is CSARDAAVNTEAFF.